One sample yielded the 22 T cell receptor beta chains listed below, sequenced in a study of blood T cells in healthy people across ages. Alongside a J-beta primer mix, a sample-barcoded 5' primer served in a second PCR lasting 7 to 11 cycles. TCRdb reprocessed the 5' RACE reads with MiXCR, giving one entry per CDR3 protein. The sample lists almost 1 million distinct CDR3 sequences, 45% to 60% occurring once. Source material: blood. Source of these receptors: a woman aged 60-75 years in good health.

The CDR3 DNA is TGTGCCAGCAGCCAAGGTACCAGGGGTTCGGCTGGGGCCAACGTCCTGACTTTC. Protein sequence: CASSQGTRGSAGANVLTF. J is TRBJ2-6 and V is TRBV14; maybe TRBD1 (6 bases). V lost 1 base and J 2 bases, leaving 15 bases between the germline ends. This CDR3 is built from 18 residues. Germline V CDR1 and CDR2: SGHDN, FVKESK.

This rearrangement joins TRBV4-1 to TRBJ2-1; 9 nucleotides match TRBD2. Germline loops: CDR1 MGHRA, CDR2 YSYEKL. This CDR3 comprises 16 residues. Trimming took 0 bases from V and 5 from J; bases not matched to a gene: 5. This chain's CDR3 is CASSQEVAGVNNEQFF. CDR3 DNA: TGCGCCAGCAGCCAAGAAGTAGCGGGAGTGAACAATGAGCAGTTCTTC.

This clonotype was recorded at least ten times. The rearrangement uses TRBV4-2 and TRBJ2-6; 9 nucleotides align to TRBD1. The CDR3 totals 15 residues. Per the germline V gene, CDR1 is LGHNA and CDR2 is YNFKEQ. The ends lost 6 bases at V and 4 bases at J; junction bases unmatched: 4. This CDR3 reads CASRGTGSGANVLTF. The CDR3 DNA reads TGTGCCAGCAGGGGGACAGGGTCCGGGGCCAACGTCCTGACTTTC.

The chain employs TRBV20-1 and TRBJ2-1; TRBD2 agrees at 8 bases. CDR3 length: 17 amino acids. The V gene's germline CDR1 is DFQATT and CDR2 SNEGSKA (reference sequence). The junction had 13 bases not matched to a gene; V was cut back by 6 bases and J by 0 bases. The CDR3 DNA reads TGCAGTGCCGACCGGCGGGGGGCGGCTAGCTCCTACAATGAGCAGTTCTTC. Protein product: CSADRRGAASSYNEQFF.

This clonotype turned up a few times. This chain uses TRBV5-1 with TRBJ2-7; the D gene is possibly TRBD2 (7 bases). V lost 4 bases, J lost 3 bases, and 17 bases lay in between. The CDR3 consists of 15 residues. CDR1 is SGHRS, CDR2 YFSETQ, per germline. The CDR3: CASSPLAGAGYEQYF. The DNA of the CDR3 is TGCGCCAGCAGCCCCCTTGCGGGGGCCGGCTACGAGCAGTACTTC.

V gene TRBV29-1 combines with J gene TRBJ2-1, with 7 bases fitting TRBD2. The J segment lost 0 bases and the V segment lost 7 bases, leaving 12 bases of the junction unmatched. CDR1 and CDR2 from the germline V gene are SQVTM and ANQGSEA. The CDR3 is 16 residues long. CDR3 region: CSAEGLAASSYNEQFF. Written as DNA, the CDR3 is TGCAGCGCTGAGGGCCTAGCGGCAAGCTCCTACAATGAGCAGTTCTTC.

The chain uses TRBV12-3 or TRBV12-4 and TRBJ2-3; D ambiguous. CDR3 size: 15 residues. Trimming shortened V by 5 bases and J by 6 bases, and 18 bases separated the two germline ends. CDR3: CASSVQPQYLDTQYF. The CDR3 coding sequence is TGTGCCAGCAGTGTTCAGCCGCAATACCTGGATACGCAGTATTTT.

The rearrangement uses TRBV10-3 and TRBJ2-3; 9 bases match TRBD1. The V and J ends lost 0 bases and 3 bases, in that order; junction bases with no gene match: 7. There are 17 residues in the CDR3. CDR1 and CDR2 (germline): ENHRY, SYGVKD. CDR3 loop: CAISESLGTGQTDTQYF. As DNA, the CDR3 is TGTGCCATCAGTGAGTCGCTAGGGACAGGGCAAACAGATACGCAGTATTTT.

J is TRBJ2-7 and V is TRBV15; D unclear. V lost 3 bases, J lost 0 bases, and 6 bases lay in between. Germline CDR1 and CDR2: LNHNV and YYDKDF (reference sequence). The CDR3 loop spans 13 amino acids. This chain's CDR3 is CATSSYDSYEQYF. CDR3 in DNA: TGTGCCACCAGCAGTTACGACTCCTACGAGCAGTACTTC.

The chain couples TRBV5-1 to TRBJ2-1; D ambiguous. CDR3 length: 15 amino acids. Per germline, CDR1 SGHRS and CDR2 YFSETQ. V gave up 2 bases and J gave up 6 bases, with 15 bases separating them. CDR3 amino acids: CASSFGRIRANEQFF. The CDR3 bases are TGCGCCAGCAGCTTCGGTCGGATACGAGCCAATGAGCAGTTCTTC.

The rearrangement uses TRBV3-1 and TRBJ2-3; 10 positions match TRBD2. The CDR3 contains 17 residues. Germline V gene lookup returns CDR1 LGHDT and CDR2 YNNKEL (reference sequence). Germline trimming cut 4 bases from V and 1 base from J; bases unmatched to any gene: 8. The CDR3 sequence is CASSRRTSGTGTDTQYF. DNA for the CDR3: TGTGCCAGCAGCCGAAGGACTAGCGGAACGGGCACAGATACGCAGTATTTT.

The genes are TRBV13 and TRBJ2-7; 8 bases match TRBD1. CDR1 PRHDT and CDR2 FYEKMQ come from the germline V gene (reference sequence). The length of the CDR3 is 14 residues. V lost 5 bases, J lost 3 bases, and 6 bases stayed unmatched. The DNA of the CDR3 is TGTGCCAGCAGCAAACGGGACAGGAACTACGAGCAGTACTTC. Translation gives CASSKRDRNYEQYF.

The rearrangement links TRBV27 to TRBJ2-1, with TRBD2 identical over 8 bases. From germline, CDR1 is MNHEY and CDR2 SMNVEV (reference sequence). This CDR3 contains 16 residues. V dropped 4 bases and J dropped 3; count of bases not matched to a gene: 8. Written as DNA, the CDR3 is TGTGCCAGCAGTTCCATAGCGGGACGGGGCTACAATGAGCAGTTCTTC. This codes for CASSSIAGRGYNEQFF.

The genes are TRBV6-5 and TRBJ2-7; D is unresolved. V gave up 2 bases and J gave up 7 bases, with 9 bases separating them. CDR1 is MNHEY and CDR2 is SVGAGI in the germline V gene. The CDR3 consists of 12 residues. For the CDR3, the DNA is TGTGCCAGCAGTTACCCTCACAATGAGCAGTACTTC. It specifies CASSYPHNEQYF.

This clonotype was seen ten or more times. This chain joins TRBV5-1 and TRBJ2-3, with 13 bases lining up with TRBD2. With V trimmed by 5 bases and J by 4 bases, 4 bases remained unmatched. The length of the CDR3 is 15 residues. Germline lookup yields CDR1 SGHRS and CDR2 YFSETQ. In nucleotides, the CDR3 is TGCGCCAGCAGACAAGGACTAGCGGGAGCAGATACGCAGTATTTT. Protein sequence: CASRQGLAGADTQYF.

This chain uses TRBV7-6 with TRBJ2-5; 11 bases are shared with TRBD2. This CDR3 is 17 amino acids long. The V and J ends lost 5 bases and 2 bases, in that order; junction bases with no gene match: 10. Germline V gene data show CDR1 as SGHVS and CDR2 as FNYEAQ. The CDR3: CASSSNRLAGTQETQYF. Here the CDR3 DNA reads TGTGCCAGCAGCAGCAATAGACTAGCGGGAACTCAAGAGACCCAGTACTTC.

This chain joins TRBV7-3 and TRBJ2-1; D is perhaps TRBD2 (6 bases). The V gene lost 2 bases and the J gene lost 10 bases, with 18 bases spanning the gap. Germline CDR1 reads SGHTA; CDR2 reads FQGTGA. The CDR3 has 15 residues. CDR3 nucleotide sequence: TGTGCCAGCAGCTTAGGAGGAGGGCTCGCGAAGGAGCAGTTCTTC. Protein product: CASSLGGGLAKEQFF.

This clonotype was observed a handful of times. This sequence joins TRBV4-1 and TRBJ1-2; TRBD1 agrees at 9 bases. V lost 1 base, J lost 1 base, and 1 base stayed unmatched. Germline values: CDR1 MGHRA, CDR2 YSYEKL. This CDR3 comprises 15 residues. In DNA, the CDR3 is TGCGCCAGCAGCCAAGCGGACAGGGGTAACTATGGCTACACCTTC. As protein: CASSQADRGNYGYTF.

This rearrangement joins TRBV6-1 to TRBJ2-7; perhaps D is TRBD1 or TRBD2 (5 bases each). This CDR3 region has 14 residues. Trimming left V 6 bases short and J 4 bases short, with 16 bases between. Germline V gene sequence: CDR1 MNHNS, CDR2 SASEGT. The CDR3 sequence: CASRRGQSGYEQYF. The CDR3 bases are TGTGCCAGCAGAAGGGGCCAATCGGGGTACGAGCAGTACTTC.

The chain couples TRBV20-1 to TRBJ2-3; D ambiguous. Trimming removed 1 base at V and 2 bases at J, with 13 bases between. Germline V CDR1 and CDR2: DFQATT, SNEGSKA (reference sequence). The CDR3 runs 15 residues. The CDR3 protein is CSARGAPILTDTQYF. In nucleotides, the CDR3 is TGCAGTGCTAGAGGGGCTCCCATCCTCACAGATACGCAGTATTTT.

This chain connects TRBV15 to TRBJ2-7; 7 bases align to TRBD2. The CDR3 has 14 residues. Germline CDR1 reads LNHNV; CDR2 reads YYDKDF (reference sequence). V dropped 0 bases and J dropped 3; count of bases not matched to a gene: 2. For the CDR3, the DNA is TGTGCCACCAGCAGAGATCCTAGCGGCTACGAGCAGTACTTC. Encoded protein: CATSRDPSGYEQYF.

The chain employs TRBV18 and TRBJ2-7; D may be TRBD1 or TRBD2 (5 bases each). Per germline, CDR1 KGHSH and CDR2 LQKENI. This CDR3 comprises 16 residues. Trimming cost V 0 bases and J 2 bases, with 14 bases left between them. CDR3 nucleotides: TGTGCCAGCTCACCACCGGTATCCCTGGGGGCCTACGAGCAGTACTTC. Amino acids: CASSPPVSLGAYEQYF.